These 21 T cell receptor beta chains were all obtained from the same sample, sequenced in a study of identical twins' blood T cells. MiXCR, applied by TCRdb to the 5' RACE reads, yields one record per CDR3 protein. The repertoire includes roughly 380,000 distinct CDR3 sequences, about 28% of them detected once, and 6% to 7% sits in the top ten. Material: PBMCs. The receptors were gathered from a woman aged 18 to 55 in good health.

This clonotype has a handful of counts. The chain employs TRBV27 and TRBJ2-4, with TRBD2 as a possible D gene (6 bases). The V end lost 1 base, the J end lost 9 bases, and 10 bases lay between the germline ends. This CDR3 has 13 amino acids. Germline V CDR1 and CDR2: MNHEY, SMNVEV (reference sequence). The DNA of the CDR3 is TGTGCCAGCAGTTTATGGGCGGGGAGCATTCAGTACTTC. This translates into CASSLWAGSIQYF.

A word on this clonotype: Because the CDR3 is missing its conserved closing phenylalanine or tryptophan, this is likely a read error. The V and J genes are TRBV11-2 and TRBJ1-1, with D perhaps matching TRBD1 (6 bases). The V end was cut by 4 bases, the J end by 0 bases, with 18 bases between. The germline V gene encodes CDR1 SGHAT and CDR2 FQNNGV. The CDR3 has 17 residues. The CDR3 DNA sequence: TGTGCCAGCAGCTCCTGGCCCTTGGGGGCCATGAACACTGAAGCTTTCCTT. It specifies CASSSWPLGAMNTEAFL.

The chain links TRBV2 to TRBJ1-2, with D unclear. This CDR3 spans 14 amino acids. In germline, CDR1 is SNHLY, CDR2 FYNNEI. V gave up 3 bases and J gave up 6 bases, with 14 bases separating them. The CDR3 loop is CASSEGQAYHGYTF. The CDR3 DNA is TGTGCCAGCAGTGAGGGTCAGGCATACCATGGCTACACCTTC.

In its sample, this clonotype was seen many times. The gene calls are TRBV6-2 or TRBV6-3 and TRBJ1-5; D is unresolved. The germline CDR1 and CDR2 sequences are MNHEY and SVGEGT. The CDR3 covers 12 residues. Between the trimmed V and J ends, which lost 2 bases and 9 bases, there was a span of 8 bases. The CDR3 loop reads CASSYREGPQHF. The CDR3 DNA is TGTGCCAGCAGTTACCGAGAAGGGCCCCAGCATTTT.

The chain recombines TRBV29-1 with TRBJ1-3; 9 bases line up with TRBD1. J lost 0 bases, V lost 7 bases, and 7 bases had no gene match. Per the germline V gene, CDR1 is SQVTM and CDR2 is ANQGSEA. The CDR3 is made up of 15 amino acids. CDR3: CSGAATGGSGNTIYF. DNA of the CDR3: TGCAGCGGGGCAGCGACAGGGGGCTCTGGAAACACCATATATTTT.

This rearrangement joins TRBV3-1 to TRBJ2-2; no clear D gene. Trimming took off 0 bases at V and 0 bases at J, with 8 bases between the two ends. Germline V gene sequence: CDR1 LGHDT, CDR2 YNNKEL (reference sequence). The CDR3 loop spans 16 amino acids. CDR3 sequence (DNA): TGTGCCAGCAGCCAAGATGCGGTAACGAACACCGGGGAGCTGTTTTTT. Protein product: CASSQDAVTNTGELFF.

This clonotype has more than one count but fewer than ten. This sequence joins TRBV27 and TRBJ1-6; D is ambiguous. Per germline, CDR1 MNHEY and CDR2 SMNVEV (reference sequence). The CDR3 extends over 12 amino acids. V was trimmed by 4 bases and J by 7 bases, leaving 5 bases between them. DNA for the CDR3: TGTGCCAGCAGTTGGAGGAATTCACCCCTCCACTTT. Amino acids: CASSWRNSPLHF.

Many counts were recorded for this clonotype. The chain couples TRBV29-1 to TRBJ1-1; D gene uncertain. V lost 6 bases, J lost 1 base, and 12 bases lay in between. Germline lookup yields CDR1 SQVTM and CDR2 ANQGSEA. The CDR3 contains 13 residues. CDR3 nucleotide sequence: TGCAGCGTGGACGGAGGATCGAACACTGAAGCTTTCTTT. Translated: CSVDGGSNTEAFF.

The V gene is TRBV27, the J gene TRBJ2-3; 7 positions agree with TRBD1. Trimming removed 6 bases from V and 6 bases from J; junction bases left unmatched: 6. Germline CDR1 reads MNHEY; CDR2 reads SMNVEV (reference sequence). There are 13 residues in the CDR3. The CDR3 loop reads CASRRQGSDTQYF. The CDR3 coding sequence is TGTGCCAGCAGGCGACAGGGCTCGGATACGCAGTATTTT.

In its sample, this clonotype was seen a few times. The V call is TRBV29-1, the J call TRBJ1-3, with 7 nucleotides matching TRBD1. CDR1 and CDR2 from the germline V gene are SQVTM and ANQGSEA. The CDR3 has 14 amino acids. Trimming at V came to 2 bases and at J to 4 bases, leaving 5 bases not matched to a gene. The CDR3 region has the DNA TGCAGCGTTGAACAAGGGGGCGCCGGAAACACCATATATTTT. The encoded protein is CSVEQGGAGNTIYF. Using reference TRBV29-1 and TRBJ1-3 for the parts outside the CDR3, the full variable domain is SAVISQKPSRDICQRGTSLTIQCQVDSQVTMMFWYRQQPGQSLTLIATANQGSEATYESGFVIDKFPISRPNLTFSTLTVSNMSPEDSSIYLCSVEQGGAGNTIYFGEGSWLTVV.

This chain uses TRBV6-1 with TRBJ2-2; 10 bases are shared with TRBD1. This CDR3 is 18 amino acids long. Losses at the gene ends were 4 bases for V and 3 bases for J; bases not matched to a gene: 11. Germline CDR1 and CDR2: MNHNS and SASEGT. CDR3 in amino acids: CASSGPLRDRGDTGELFF. In nucleotides, the CDR3 is TGTGCCAGCAGTGGGCCCCTTCGGGACAGGGGAGACACCGGGGAGCTGTTTTTT.

This sequence joins TRBV12-3 or TRBV12-4 and TRBJ2-1, with 15 bases identical to TRBD2. The CDR3 extends over 16 amino acids. With 4 bases clipped from V and 7 bases from J, the junction kept 5 bases outside the gene matches. Here the CDR3 reads CASSSRTSGGANEQFF. CDR3 in DNA: TGTGCCAGCAGTTCAAGGACTAGCGGGGGGGCGAATGAGCAGTTCTTC.

The V call is TRBV6-1, the J call TRBJ2-4; no reliable D call. Germline values: CDR1 MNHNS, CDR2 SASEGT. This CDR3 comprises 13 residues. Trimming removed 6 bases from V and 0 bases from J, with 6 bases in between. DNA for the CDR3: TGTGCCAGCAGACTCATAGCCAAAAACATTCAGTACTTC. Protein: CASRLIAKNIQYF.

This sequence joins TRBV7-8 and TRBJ2-5; no firm D call. With 2 bases removed from V and 6 bases from J, the gap between germline ends came to 4 bases. The CDR3 is 11 residues long. Germline V CDR1 and CDR2: SGHVS, FQNEAQ. CDR3 nucleotides: TGTGCCAGCAGCTTACCGAAGACCCAGTACTTC. This encodes CASSLPKTQYF.

The rearrangement uses TRBV5-1 and TRBJ2-2; D remains unclear. The CDR3 extends over 13 amino acids. Trimming pared 3 bases from V and 7 bases from J, leaving 10 bases between. CDR1 and CDR2 from the germline V gene are SGHRS and YFSETQ. This CDR3 is CASSSRPGGELFF. The CDR3 coding sequence is TGCGCCAGCAGCTCTCGACCGGGCGGGGAGCTGTTTTTT.

This clonotype has more than one count but fewer than ten. This chain joins TRBV29-1 and TRBJ1-1; D not resolved. Germline loops: CDR1 SQVTM, CDR2 ANQGSEA. The V end was cut by 3 bases, the J end by 4 bases, with 15 bases between. CDR3 length: 14 residues. For the CDR3, the DNA is TGCAGCGTTGACGTTAGGGTTCGCGGCACTGAAGCTTTCTTT. Residues: CSVDVRVRGTEAFF.

Many counts were recorded for this clonotype. The V gene is TRBV5-1, the J gene TRBJ2-1; maybe TRBD1 (6 bases). The CDR3 totals 16 residues. The V end was cut by 3 bases, the J end by 0 bases, with 13 bases between. Per germline, CDR1 SGHRS and CDR2 YFSETQ. Here the CDR3 DNA reads TGCGCCAGCAGCTGGGACACCAGGAACTCCTACAATGAGCAGTTCTTC. Protein product: CASSWDTRNSYNEQFF. Using reference TRBV5-1 and TRBJ2-1 for the parts outside the CDR3, the full variable domain is KAGVTQTPRYLIKTRGQQVTLSCSPISGHRSVSWYQQTPGQGLQFLFEYFSETQRNKGNFPGRFSGRQFSNSRSEMNVSTLELGDSALYLCASSWDTRNSYNEQFFGPGTRLTVL.

V usage is TRBV6-1 and J usage is TRBJ1-2, with D tentatively TRBD1 (5 bases). Deletions cut 0 bases from V and 5 bases from J, with 13 bases between. Germline CDR1 is MNHNS and CDR2 is SASEGT. CDR3 length equals 15 residues. The CDR3 DNA reads as TGTGCCAGCAGTGAAGCTAGGGGCAGGACATATGGCTACACCTTC. It specifies CASSEARGRTYGYTF.

This rearrangement joins TRBV20-1 to TRBJ2-2; tentatively, D is TRBD2 (7 bases). This CDR3 is 16 amino acids long. With 2 bases removed from V and 5 bases from J, the gap between germline ends came to 18 bases. The V gene's germline CDR1 is DFQATT and CDR2 SNEGSKA (reference sequence). The CDR3 bases are TGCAGTGCTAGATCCGGCTCAGGGGAGGGTACCGGGGAGCTGTTTTTT. This sequence encodes CSARSGSGEGTGELFF.

About this clonotype itself: Just one base apart from a much larger clone, this may be a read error. V is TRBV7-2 and J is TRBJ1-1; D call uncertain. The germline V gene has CDR1 SGHTA and CDR2 FQGNSA. The CDR3 is 13 amino acids. Trimming cost V 10 bases and J 1 base, with 13 bases left between them. CDR3 in amino acids: CANSNTPNTEAFF. For the CDR3, the DNA is TGTGCCAACAGTAATACACCGAACACTGAAGCTTTCTTT.

Details on this clonotype: A read error may be the cause here, since a much bigger clone is one base away. The chain has TRBV20-1 and TRBJ1-1; 7 bases are shared with TRBD1. Germline V CDR1 and CDR2: DFQATT, SNEGSKA (reference sequence). The CDR3 consists of 14 residues. The V segment lost 1 base and the J segment 6 bases; nucleotides outside the gene matches: 8. The CDR3 DNA reads as TGCAGTGCTAGAGGAATATGGGACAGTCCTGAAGCTTTCTTT. It encodes CSARGIWDSPEAFF.